This TCR beta chain was captured by sequencing in a study of prognosis after radiotherapy for stage I lung cancer. Study as a whole: Medical inoperability was the status assigned to all non-small cell lung cancer patients. Median age was about 69 years (roughly 50 to 84) among over 10 men and over five women.

Study-level results: After stereotactic body radiation therapy, patients with later distant metastases showed lower Shannon entropy. Patients who had metastases reportedly showed TRBV and TRBJ gene usage that varied from that of patients who did not.

Trimming removed 6 bases at V and 4 bases at J, with 10 bases between. The CDR3 has 13 amino acids. Germline V lookup: CDR1 SNHLY, CDR2 FYNNEI. From genomic DNA, TCR beta CDR3 was amplified by two-round multiplex PCR. During first-round PCR, primers specific to each TRBV and TRBJ gene were used. From the multiplex PCR reads, TCRdb called clonotypes with MiXCR, one entry per CDR3 protein. The sample consists of roughly 9,000 distinct CDR3 sequences, approximately 60% of them appearing once. On this clonotype: What it binds is unknown.

The J gene is TRBJ1-3, the V gene TRBV2; D not resolved. The material was PBMCs, obtained before or after stereotactic body radiation therapy (not recorded which). This clonotype originated in a donor over 45 with non-small cell lung cancer. The CDR3 coding sequence is TGTGCCAGCAGAGCCGACACGGGAAACACCATATATTTT. Protein product: CASRADTGNTIYF.